This T cell receptor (beta chain) came from a study of CD8 T cells in Susac syndrome (dated by TCRdb to the late 2010s). Describing the broader study: The study used repertoire sequencing to test whether antigen drove CD8+ T cell activation and differentiation in Susac syndrome.

RNA was extracted using the RNeasy kit, and roughly 0.45 to 1 ug of the RNA was reverse transcribed with random hexamers. The immunoSEQ multiplex PCR assay, which covers 54 Vbeta and 13 Jbeta segments, was used to amplify TCR beta CDR3 regions. To correct PCR amplification bias, a synthetic template baseline was used for both primer optimization and computational correction. Per the original workflow: Reads were annotated to V, D and J genes according to IMGT and were analyzed with immunoSEQ Analyzer, with only productive sequences retained. Clonality was calculated as one minus the Shannon entropy normalized by log2 of the number of productive unique sequences. For each patient and control, public and private clones were evaluated within the 100 most prevalent clones. Clones were defined as Susac-specific when absent from the healthy and MS cohorts, from approximately 1,100 published viral clones and from other ImmuneACCESS disease sequences. Using fastp trimming at Q25 and MiXCR clonotype assembly, TCRdb reanalyzed the public sequencing data and kept in-frame beta chains. Each record represents a unique CDR3 protein, reported with the most common genes and DNA among its rows. TCRdb's processing, not the authors', yielded these V and J calls. The sample data list over 100,000 distinct CDR3 sequences, and 92% of these were observed just once. More than 0.13% of the sample comes from the top ten.

Study-wide conclusions, independent of this receptor: The number of individuals in the TCR sequencing and HLA analysis was acknowledged as relatively small.

The germline V gene (reference sequence) sets CDR1 to LGHDT and CDR2 to YNNKEL. From the cysteine through the phenylalanine, the CDR3 covers 14 amino acids. Only the CDR3 region is kept as DNA, spanning 42 bases read in frame from base 1. V and J lose 0 bases and 3 bases, and a span of 9 bases separates them. Peripheral blood CD8+ and CD4+ T cells from healthy donors, Susac syndrome patients and multiple sclerosis patients were profiled by high-throughput TCR beta sequencing. The healthy donors served as controls matched for age and sex. Bulk CD8+ and CD4+ T cells were purified magnetically by negative isolation, whereas CD8+ TEMRA cells were enriched by FACS. Blood was collected in EDTA tubes and processed within 24 hours, with PBMCs isolated through density gradient centrifugation. PBMCs intended for TCR sequencing were cryopreserved in liquid nitrogen and were subsequently thawed in a 37 degrees C water bath. A purity of at least 90% was achieved for sorted or isolated CD4+, CD8+ and CD8+ TEMRA cells.

Only one count was recorded for this clonotype. No cognate antigen has been identified for it. No qualities accompany the bases; no much larger clone lies one base away. On its own, one read is weak support. Sequencing input: CD4+ T cells from PBMCs. Recombination connected TRBV3-1 to TRBJ2-7; TRBD2 is a weak D gene call, 5 bases matching. The receptor was derived from a human donor in good health. The DNA sequence reads TGTGCCAGCAGCCAAGAGGCAGGACTCTACGAGCAGTACTTC. This codes for CASSQEAGLYEQYF.